This TCR beta chain is drawn from a study of patients and donors after allogeneic stem cell transplantation. Germline V CDR1 and CDR2: KGHSH, LQKENI. The CDR3 is 13 residues long. The V end lost 3 bases, the J end lost 5 bases, and 8 bases lay between the germline ends. MiXCR, applied by TCRdb to the RT-PCR reads, yields one record per CDR3 protein. The data hold under 200,000 distinct CDR3 sequences, with about 30% observed a single time. The origin of this receptor is a human donor who was either an allogeneic HSCT recipient or a stem cell or donor lymphocyte infusion donor (not recorded which). It is not recorded whose cells these are; they may come from a transplant donor. Sequencing was done on a sample of blood, either unsorted or a sorted T cell fraction (not recorded which). The rearrangement links TRBV18 to TRBJ1-5; D unresolved. The CDR3 spells CASSPDMDQPQHF. CDR3 bases: TGTGCCAGCTCACCTGACATGGATCAGCCCCAGCATTTT.